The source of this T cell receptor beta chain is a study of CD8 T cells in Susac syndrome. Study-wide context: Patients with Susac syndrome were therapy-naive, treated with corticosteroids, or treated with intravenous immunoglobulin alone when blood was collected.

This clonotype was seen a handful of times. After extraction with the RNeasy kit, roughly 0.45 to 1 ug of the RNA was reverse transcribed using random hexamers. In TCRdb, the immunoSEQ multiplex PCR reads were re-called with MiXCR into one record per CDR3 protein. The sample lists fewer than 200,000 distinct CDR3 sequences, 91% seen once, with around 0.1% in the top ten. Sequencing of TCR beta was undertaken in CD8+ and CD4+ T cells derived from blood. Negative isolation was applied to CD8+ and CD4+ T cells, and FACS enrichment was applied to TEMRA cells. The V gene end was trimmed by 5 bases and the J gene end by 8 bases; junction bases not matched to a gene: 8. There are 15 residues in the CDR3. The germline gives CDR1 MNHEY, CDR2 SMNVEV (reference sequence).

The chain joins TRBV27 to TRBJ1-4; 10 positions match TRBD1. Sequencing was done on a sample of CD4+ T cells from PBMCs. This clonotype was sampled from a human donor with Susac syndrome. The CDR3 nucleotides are TGTGCCAGCAGTCAGCGGACAGGGGGTATAGAAAAACTGTTTTTT. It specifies CASSQRTGGIEKLFF.